A selection of T cell receptor beta chains follows, all from one sample in a study of blood T cells in healthy people across ages. Using its own MiXCR run on the 5' RACE reads, TCRdb lists one record per CDR3 protein. The data contain around 1,100,000 distinct CDR3 sequences, approximately 38% of them singletons. The sample comprised blood. Every receptor here comes from a man in his late teens or twenties in good health. Both conserved end residues are part of each CDR3. The order of the fields is D gene, clone size, J gene, V gene, CDR3 protein, CDR3 DNA. A D gene is named only where the DNA matches it firmly. Clone size is stated in some rows and not others, as once, few, many or a class when expanded.

NA,NA,TRBJ1-2,TRBV2,CASMVTRTGYTF,TGTGCCAGCATGGTCACCCGTACTGGCTACACCTTC
NA,few,TRBJ1-1,TRBV28,CASSLGTRRYTEAFF,TGTGCCAGCAGTTTAGGGACGCGTCGATACACTGAAGCTTTCTTT
TRBD1,NA,TRBJ1-1,TRBV20-1,CSARSTRGFEAFF,TGCAGTGCTAGGTCCACCAGGGGGTTCGAAGCTTTCTTT
NA,NA,TRBJ2-1,TRBV6-5,CASRSTDSYNEQFF,TGTGCCAGCAGGAGCACCGACTCCTACAATGAGCAGTTCTTC
NA,NA,TRBJ1-6,TRBV28,CASSRLTSGQYNSPLHF,TGTGCCAGCAGTCGTTTAACCTCGGGACAATATAATTCACCCCTCCACTTT
NA,few,TRBJ1-5,TRBV20-1,CSAGRTDYSNQPQHF,TGCAGTGCAGGAAGAACAGATTATAGCAATCAGCCCCAGCATTTT
NA,NA,TRBJ1-1,TRBV5-1,CASSPRSDTEAFF,TGCGCCAGCAGCCCTAGGTCGGACACTGAAGCTTTCTTT
TRBD1,NA,TRBJ1-2,TRBV10-3,CAISERQGSNYGYTF,TGTGCCATCAGTGAGAGACAGGGGAGTAACTATGGCTACACCTTC
TRBD2,many,TRBJ2-1,TRBV9,CASSAGTSGYNEQFF,TGTGCCAGCAGCGCTGGGACTAGCGGCTACAATGAGCAGTTCTTC
NA,NA,TRBJ1-4,TRBV6-6,CASSAHRALKEKLFF,TGTGCCAGCAGTGCGCACAGGGCCTTGAAGGAAAAACTGTTTTTT
TRBD1,many,TRBJ1-1,TRBV29-1,CSVQQGGNTEAFF,TGCAGCGTCCAACAGGGGGGAAACACTGAAGCTTTCTTT
NA,few,TRBJ1-4,TRBV6-6,CASSHPQGGKEKLFF,TGTGCCAGCAGCCACCCCCAGGGCGGTAAAGAAAAACTGTTTTTT
TRBD2,few,TRBJ2-1,TRBV5-1,CASSPGLAGGYEQFF,TGCGCCAGCAGCCCGGGACTAGCCGGAGGATATGAGCAGTTCTTC
NA,NA,TRBJ1-1,TRBV5-5,CASRPGHGSLNTEAFF,TGTGCCAGCCGACCGGGACATGGTTCTCTGAACACTGAAGCTTTCTTT
NA,few,TRBJ2-5,TRBV4-2,CASSQEGRGIVMEETQYF,TGTGCCAGCAGCCAAGAAGGGAGAGGGATTGTAATGGAGGAGACCCAGTACTTC
NA,NA,TRBJ1-5,TRBV30,CAWSGGWDQPQHF,TGTGCCTGGTCCGGGGGGTGGGATCAGCCCCAGCATTTT
NA,NA,TRBJ1-1,TRBV6-1,CASSEVRQRAFF,TGTGCCAGCAGTGAAGTCAGGCAGAGAGCTTTCTTT
NA,NA,TRBJ2-5,TRBV20-1,CSARAGAPETQYF,TGCAGTGCTAGGGCCGGCGCTCCGGAGACCCAGTACTTC
NA,NA,TRBJ1-1,TRBV6-5,CASSWISGTHTDRTFF,TGTGCCAGCAGTTGGATATCCGGGACACACACGGATAGGACTTTCTTT
TRBD1,NA,TRBJ1-2,TRBV9,CASSVGEDRAFAGYTF,TGTGCCAGCAGCGTAGGGGAGGACAGGGCCTTCGCTGGCTACACCTTC